This T cell receptor (beta chain) was profiled in a study of CD8 T cells in Susac syndrome. The RNA input was roughly 0.45 to 1 ug, and it was reverse transcribed with random hexamers. A multiplex approach, immunoSEQ multiplex PCR, amplified TCR beta CDR3 across 54 Vbeta and 13 Jbeta. A single record per CDR3 protein comes from TCRdb applying MiXCR to the immunoSEQ multiplex PCR reads. This table has some 120,000 distinct CDR3 sequences, around 94% appearing once. Relapsing-remitting disease, either stable or active, was present in the treatment-naive patients who were the multiple sclerosis controls. The CDR3 covers 18 residues. Trimming left V 1 base short and J 0 bases short, with 21 bases between. CDR1 GTSNPN and CDR2 SVGIG come from the germline V gene (reference sequence).

Sequenced sample: CD4+ T cells from PBMCs. The receptor's source is a human donor with multiple sclerosis. This sequence joins TRBV30 and TRBJ1-1; D may be TRBD1 (6 bases). The CDR3 loop reads CAWSDPLISGTLNTEAFF. Written as DNA, the CDR3 is TGTGCCTGGAGTGACCCCCTAATATCCGGGACATTGAACACTGAAGCTTTCTTT.